The rows below give T cell receptor beta chains drawn from one sample of a study of CD8 T cells in ankylosing spondylitis. TCRdb independently ran MiXCR on the 5' RACE reads; one entry per CDR3 protein. Of tens of thousands of distinct CDR3 sequences in the sample, just under 4% were seen once. The sequencing input was blood, either unsorted or a sorted T cell fraction (not recorded which). These receptors were obtained from a female donor with ankylosing spondylitis or in good health (not recorded which). CDR3s include the opening cysteine and the closing phenylalanine or tryptophan. The D gene is left open where the match is weak. Clone size appears in some rows only: once, few, many, or a class for an expanded clone.

clone size	D gene	V gene	J gene	CDR3 protein	CDR3 DNA
many	-	TRBV9	TRBJ2-1	CASSVQGGDEQFF	TGTGCCAGCAGCGTCCAGGGGGGCGATGAGCAGTTCTTC
many	TRBD1	TRBV9	TRBJ1-1	CASSAPGGAGTEAFF	TGTGCCAGCAGCGCACCAGGGGGCGCGGGCACTGAAGCTTTCTTT
many	-	TRBV9	TRBJ1-3	CASSEGEVGNTIYF	TGTGCCAGCAGCGAAGGGGAAGTTGGAAACACCATATATTTT
few	-	TRBV9	TRBJ2-1	CASSVGTGIRNEQFF	TGTGCCAGCAGCGTAGGCACAGGGATTCGAAATGAGCAGTTCTTC
many	TRBD1	TRBV9	TRBJ1-3	CASSVLTGTSGNTIYF	TGTGCCAGCAGCGTTTTGACAGGGACTTCAGGAAACACCATATATTTT
many	-	TRBV9	TRBJ2-7	CASTNRDNSYEQYF	TGTGCCAGCACCAACCGGGACAACTCCTACGAGCAGTACTTC
many	TRBD1	TRBV9	TRBJ2-3	CASSDDRALTDTQYF	TGTGCCAGCAGCGACGACAGGGCCCTCACAGATACGCAGTATTTT
-	TRBD1	TRBV9	TRBJ2-2	CASSQMPGQGGTGELFF	TGTGCCAGCAGCCAAATGCCGGGACAGGGGGGCACCGGGGAGCTGTTTTTT
many	-	TRBV9	TRBJ1-3	CASSASGQAGNTIYF	TGTGCCAGCAGCGCCTCTGGACAAGCTGGAAACACCATATATTTT
many	TRBD2	TRBV9	TRBJ2-2	CASSVGGGGGHTGELFF	TGTGCCAGCAGCGTAGGGGGCGGGGGAGGTCACACCGGGGAGCTGTTTTTT